Reported below is one TCR beta chain. Generated by immunoSEQ multiplex PCR, the TCRdb table keeps only in-frame clones and is missing some. The sample consists of around 180,000 clones, about nine tenths of them appearing once. This CDR3 has 15 residues. Germline V gives CDR1 SGHAT, CDR2 FQNNGV. With 3 bases removed from V and 0 bases from J, the gap between germline ends came to 12 bases. This sample stems from a study of radiation and T cells in renal cell carcinoma. Time point described: blood 4 weeks post-SBRT, at nephrectomy. Treatment defined: 15 Gy SBRT to primary tumor, nephrectomy 4 weeks later. Nephrectomy followed 15 Gy stereotactic body radiation by 4 weeks. The patient's renal cell carcinoma had clear cell pathology.

The clonotype was recovered from a woman aged 50 to 60 with renal cell carcinoma. The chain recombines TRBV11-2 with TRBJ2-7; D not resolved. The source was blood, collected from a patient whose treatment included radiotherapy and nephrectomy. As DNA, the CDR3 is TGTGCCAGCAGCTTGTTTCGGCGGAACTCCTACGAGCAGTACTTC. Protein sequence: CASSLFRRNSYEQYF.